The next 14 T cell receptor beta chains were all read from a single sample in a study of CD8+CD57+ T cells in acquired aplastic anemia. Genomic DNA templated the TCR beta VDJ and CDR3 profiling. TCRdb redid the calling of the reads with MiXCR, one entry per CDR3 protein. The sample has roughly 180,000 distinct CDR3 sequences; about three fifths are singletons. Patients chosen for sequencing had shown CD8+CD57+ cell expansion by flow cytometry. Sequenced: sorted CD4+, CD8+, or CD8+CD57+ T cells (not recorded which) from PBMCs. Receptor source: a human donor with aplastic anemia.

This sequence joins TRBV7-6 and TRBJ2-5, with D possibly matching TRBD2 (5 bases). Trimming left V 5 bases short and J 7 bases short, with 14 bases between. The CDR3 is 13 amino acids. CDR1 SGHVS and CDR2 FNYEAQ come from the germline V gene. This CDR3 reads CASSLRTEGTQYF. CDR3 sequence (DNA): TGTGCCAGCAGCCTCCGCACCGAGGGGACCCAGTACTTC.

On this clonotype itself: Without the conserved terminal phenylalanine or tryptophan, this CDR3 likely stems from a read error. The chain carries TRBV20-1 and TRBJ2-3, with 8 bases matching TRBD2. CDR1 is DFQATT and CDR2 is SNEGSKA in the germline V gene (reference sequence). CDR3 length: 14 residues. J was trimmed by 6 bases and V by 5 bases; bases with no gene match: 10. DNA for the CDR3: TGCAGTGCTGCCTCTAGCGGGCGAGGGGATACGCAGTATTCT. This codes for CSAASSGRGDTQYS.

This chain connects TRBV5-1 to TRBJ2-5; 12 positions match TRBD2. Germline CDR1 is SGHRS and CDR2 is YFSETQ. The CDR3 length is 15 residues. With V trimmed by 6 bases and J by 0 bases, 3 bases remained unmatched. CDR3 sequence (DNA): TGCGCCAGCAATCGACTAGCGGGGGACCAAGAGACCCAGTACTTC. It translates to CASNRLAGDQETQYF.

The CDR3 spells CATSDRLAGLSYNEQFF. CDR3 nucleotides: TGTGCCACCAGTGACCGACTAGCGGGGCTCTCCTACAATGAGCAGTTCTTC. J is TRBJ2-1 and V is TRBV24-1; TRBD2 agrees at 11 bases. The trim removed 4 bases at V and 0 bases at J, leaving 4 bases unmatched. The V gene's germline CDR1 is KGHDR and CDR2 SFDVKD. This CDR3 has 17 residues.

This sequence joins TRBV11-2 and TRBJ1-1, with TRBD1 matching 7 bases. In germline, CDR1 is SGHAT, CDR2 FQNNGV. This CDR3 comprises 14 residues. With V trimmed by 5 bases and J by 4 bases, 7 bases remained unmatched. The DNA of the CDR3 is TGTGCCAGCAGCGCAGGCAACAGGGGCACTGAAGCTTTCTTT. Translating gives CASSAGNRGTEAFF.

This rearrangement joins TRBV9 to TRBJ2-5, with a tentative D call TRBD2 (6 bases). The CDR3 has 16 residues. The ends were cut back, 3 bases at V and 3 bases at J, with 18 bases in the middle. In germline, CDR1 is SGDLS, CDR2 YYNGEE. The chain's CDR3 is CASSAEGGGIEETQYF. CDR3 DNA sequence: TGTGCCAGCAGCGCAGAGGGTGGCGGGATCGAAGAGACCCAGTACTTC.

A few counts support this clonotype. Compared with germline, one end of the junction differs, possibly owing to a read error. The chain employs TRBV7-9 and TRBJ2-1; no clear D. This CDR3 spans 14 amino acids. Germline CDR1 is SEHNR and CDR2 is FQNEAQ (reference sequence). The CDR3 nucleotides read TGTGCTAGCAGCCCAGGAATTATATACAATGAGCAGTTCTTC. Amino acid sequence: CASSPGIIYNEQFF.

This clonotype was seen at least ten times. V and J are TRBV13 and TRBJ2-1; 7 bases are a match to TRBD2. The ends lost 0 bases at V and 2 bases at J; junction bases unmatched: 1. This CDR3 has 15 amino acids. Germline-derived CDR1 and CDR2 are PRHDT and FYEKMQ (reference sequence). The CDR3 DNA reads TGTGCCAGCAGCTTAGGGGGGGGGGCCTACAATGAGCAGTTCTTC. This sequence encodes CASSLGGGAYNEQFF. Combining the CDR3 with reference TRBV13 and TRBJ2-1 gives the whole variable domain AAGVIQSPRHLIKEKRETATLKCYPIPRHDTVYWYQQGPGQDPQFLISFYEKMQSDKGSIPDRFSAQQFSDYHSELNMSSLELGDSALYFCASSLGGGAYNEQFFGPGTRLTVL.

This clonotype was seen at least ten times. This chain joins TRBV10-3 and TRBJ2-1; the D gene is possibly TRBD2 (5 bases). Trimming took off 3 bases at V and 4 bases at J, with 10 bases between the two ends. Germline-derived CDR1 and CDR2 are ENHRY and SYGVKD. The CDR3 length is 14 residues. As DNA, the CDR3 is TGTGCCATCAGTGACGACACTAGTTACAATGAGCAGTTCTTC. It encodes CAISDDTSYNEQFF.

This chain uses TRBV11-3 with TRBJ2-7; 7 bases align to TRBD1. V was pared by 6 bases and J by 2 bases, with 10 bases of the junction left unmatched. The germline CDR1 and CDR2 sequences are SGHNT and YENEEA. The CDR3 has 15 residues. The CDR3 DNA reads as TGTGCCAGCAGTCAACCCGGGACAGTTACCTACGAGCAGTACTTC. This translates into CASSQPGTVTYEQYF.

This clonotype was detected only a few times. V and J are TRBV11-2 and TRBJ2-1; D not resolved. V lost 2 bases and J lost 7, with 6 bases in between. The germline gives CDR1 SGHAT, CDR2 FQNNGV. The CDR3 covers 12 residues. Here the CDR3 DNA reads TGTGCCAGCAGCTTACTGGTGAATGAGCAGTTCTTC. Protein product: CASSLLVNEQFF.

V usage is TRBV7-9 and J usage is TRBJ2-7, with 9 bases aligning to TRBD1. The CDR3 has 15 amino acids. Germline CDR1 and CDR2: SEHNR and FQNEAQ (reference sequence). Unmatched junction bases numbered 10, after V lost 4 bases and J lost 6 bases. The CDR3, as DNA: TGTGCCAGCAGCTCCCGGGACAGGGTTCTTGTCGAGCAGTACTTC. Protein product: CASSSRDRVLVEQYF.

In this sample, this clonotype turned up many times. This chain uses TRBV11-2 with TRBJ2-7; D gene unclear. The ends were cut back, 1 base at V and 2 bases at J, with 6 bases in the middle. The CDR3 runs to 13 residues. Germline loops: CDR1 SGHAT, CDR2 FQNNGV. The CDR3 DNA reads TGTGCCAGCAGCTTAGCCCCCACCTACGAGCAGTACTTC. Translated, it gives CASSLAPTYEQYF.

The genes are TRBV19 and TRBJ1-5; 9 bases are shared with TRBD1. This CDR3 contains 15 residues. Germline trimming cut 4 bases from V and 2 bases from J; bases unmatched to any gene: 3. CDR1 and CDR2 (germline): LNHDA, SQIVND (reference sequence). The CDR3 nucleotides read TGTGCCAGTAGTACGACAGGGGGGGGCAATCAGCCCCAGCATTTT. Protein product: CASSTTGGGNQPQHF.